These 15 T cell receptor beta chains share one sample of origin, sequenced in a study of CD8+CD57+ T cells in acquired aplastic anemia. Template material for TCR beta VDJ and CDR3 profiling consisted of genomic DNA. TCRdb itself ran the reads through MiXCR, one entry per CDR3 protein. The table includes about 160,000 distinct CDR3 sequences, around half detected once. The patients chosen for sequencing had shown expansion of CD8+CD57+ cells (detected by flow cytometry). Sample: sorted CD4+, CD8+, or CD8+CD57+ T cells (not recorded which) from PBMCs. The receptor set was obtained from a human donor with aplastic anemia.

This chain uses TRBV15 with TRBJ2-5; 9 bases align to TRBD1. Unmatched junction bases numbered 8, after V lost 1 base and J lost 5 bases. Germline V CDR1 and CDR2: LNHNV, YYDKDF (reference sequence). The CDR3 is 16 residues long. This CDR3 is CATSRVLGQGHETQYF. CDR3 sequence (DNA): TGTGCCACCAGCAGAGTACTGGGACAGGGACACGAGACCCAGTACTTC.

The chain carries TRBV25-1 and TRBJ1-2; TRBD1 is a possible D gene (5 bases). The CDR3 totals 14 residues. V lost 4 bases and J 0 bases, leaving 9 bases between the germline ends. The germline V gene has CDR1 MGHDK and CDR2 SYGVNS. The CDR3, as DNA: TGTGCCAGCAGTGTACAGGCGACTAACTATGGCTACACCTTC. This translates into CASSVQATNYGYTF.

The chain combines TRBV7-9 with TRBJ2-5; TRBD1 matches at 8 bases. Trimming at V came to 1 base and at J to 4 bases, leaving 5 bases not matched to a gene. The CDR3 consists of 15 residues. Germline V gene data show CDR1 as SEHNR and CDR2 as FQNEAQ (reference sequence). In DNA, the CDR3 is TGTGCCAGCAGCTTAGGACAGGGGATGGGAGAGACCCAGTACTTC. This gives the protein CASSLGQGMGETQYF.

V gene TRBV20-1 combines with J gene TRBJ1-2; the D is unclear. V gave up 0 bases and J gave up 7 bases, with 18 bases separating them. The germline CDR1 and CDR2 sequences are DFQATT and SNEGSKA (reference sequence). This CDR3 region has 15 residues. CDR3 amino acids: CSAREGRLVLGGYTF. In DNA form, the CDR3 reads TGCAGTGCTAGAGAGGGCAGGCTCGTGCTCGGTGGCTACACCTTC.

The genes are TRBV3-1 and TRBJ2-5; 9 bases line up with TRBD2. Per the germline V gene, CDR1 is LGHDT and CDR2 is YNNKEL (reference sequence). The J segment lost 5 bases and the V segment lost 2 bases, leaving 12 bases of the junction unmatched. The CDR3 loop spans 17 amino acids. CDR3 nucleotide sequence: TGTGCCAGCAGCCAACGGTTGGCTAGCGGGAACAGGGAGACCCAGTACTTC. It is translated as CASSQRLASGNRETQYF.

Turning to this clonotype: The CDR3 carries no conserved terminal phenylalanine or tryptophan, so it likely arises from a read error. The V call is TRBV15, the J call TRBJ2-2, with D perhaps given as TRBD1 or TRBD2 (5 bases each). This CDR3 spans 16 amino acids. Germline CDR1 LNHNV, CDR2 YYDKDF (reference sequence). The V end lost 0 bases, the J end lost 3 bases, and 11 bases lay between the germline ends. This chain's CDR3 is CATSRDRRTHTGELFS. In DNA, the CDR3 is TGTGCCACCAGCAGAGACCGGAGGACACACACCGGGGAGCTGTTTTCT.

Notes on this clonotype: Germline and junction disagree at one end, which may indicate a read error. The chain is built from TRBV15 and TRBJ2-1; D gene ambiguous. CDR1 LNHNV and CDR2 YYDKDF come from the germline V gene (reference sequence). The CDR3 is 15 amino acids. CDR3 sequence reads: CATSRDPYSYYEQFF. In DNA form, the CDR3 reads TGTGCCACCAGCAGGGACCCGTACTCCTACTATGAGCAGTTCTTC. The variable domain in full, completed from reference TRBV15 and TRBJ2-1, reads DAMVIQNPRYQVTQFGKPVTLSCSQTLNHNVMYWYQQKSSQAPKLLFHYYDKDFNNEADTPDNFQSRRPNTSFCFLDIRSPGLGDTAMYLCATSRDPYSYYEQFFGPGTRLTVL.

This clonotype was seen repeatedly, ten times or more. This chain links TRBV5-1 with TRBJ1-3, with unresolved D. CDR3 length equals 14 residues. Germline assignment: CDR1 SGHRS and CDR2 YFSETQ. V lost 1 base, J lost 3 bases, and 8 bases lay in between. The CDR3 reads CASSLTTNGNTIYF. CDR3 coding DNA: TGCGCCAGCAGCTTGACGACTAATGGAAACACCATATATTTT.

This clonotype has ten or more counts. This sequence joins TRBV20-1 and TRBJ2-1; 8 bases are a match to TRBD1. This CDR3 has 16 amino acids. V was clipped by 3 bases and J by 0 bases; unmatched bases: 7. Germline V gene sequence: CDR1 DFQATT, CDR2 SNEGSKA (reference sequence). The CDR3 region is CSASSQGAGSYNEQFF. CDR3 nucleotides: TGCAGTGCTAGCTCCCAGGGGGCGGGCTCCTACAATGAGCAGTTCTTC.

By frequency in the sample, this clonotype is medium-sized. This rearrangement joins TRBV15 to TRBJ2-5, with 10 positions matching TRBD2. Germline-derived CDR1 and CDR2 are LNHNV and YYDKDF (reference sequence). The V and J ends lost 3 bases and 0 bases, in that order; junction bases with no gene match: 1. The CDR3 consists of 15 residues. CDR3 amino acids: CATSSSGGNQETQYF. Here the CDR3 DNA reads TGTGCCACCAGCAGTAGCGGGGGGAACCAAGAGACCCAGTACTTC.

At least ten counts were recorded for this clonotype. The gene calls are TRBV9 and TRBJ1-1, with a weak D call TRBD1 (5 bases). In germline, CDR1 is SGDLS, CDR2 YYNGEE. The CDR3 is 17 amino acids. V shed 6 bases and J shed 4 bases, with 25 bases lying between them. The CDR3 nucleotides are TGTGCCAGCACCGTGGGTCCCGATCCAGCAGGGACCACTGAAGCTTTCTTT. This codes for CASTVGPDPAGTTEAFF.

The V call is TRBV20-1, the J call TRBJ1-5, with D possibly matching TRBD1 (5 bases). This CDR3 contains 20 residues. Germline CDR1 is DFQATT and CDR2 is SNEGSKA (reference sequence). Trimming cost V 5 bases and J 1 base, with 30 bases left between them. In nucleotides, the CDR3 is TGCAGTGCTCAGCGGGACTACCCACCGAACACCGGGGAGAGCAATCAGCCCCAGCATTTT. Translation: CSAQRDYPPNTGESNQPQHF.

As for this clonotype: At one boundary the junction diverges from the germline segment, which might be a read error. V usage is TRBV9 and J usage is TRBJ1-5; D uncertain. This CDR3 region has 15 residues. Germline lookup yields CDR1 SGDLS and CDR2 YYNGEE. Here the CDR3 reads CASGVGGGGDQPQHF. The CDR3 nucleotides are TGTGCCAGCGGCGTAGGAGGTGGAGGCGATCAGCCCCAGCATTTT. Using reference TRBV9 and TRBJ1-5 for the parts outside the CDR3, the full variable domain is DSGVTQTPKHLITATGQRVTLRCSPRSGDLSVYWYQQSLDQGLQFLIQYYNGEERAKGNILERFSAQQFPDLHSELNLSSLELGDSALYFCASGVGGGGDQPQHFGDGTRLSIL.

This clonotype has at least ten counts. The chain joins TRBV5-4 to TRBJ1-2; possible D gene TRBD1, 6 bases. The V end was cut by 4 bases, the J end by 1 base, with 11 bases between. Germline CDR1 reads SGHNT; CDR2 reads YYREEE (reference sequence). This CDR3 spans 14 amino acids. CDR3 loop: CASSKDSFNYGYTF. CDR3 bases: TGTGCCAGCAGCAAGGACAGTTTTAACTATGGCTACACCTTC.

The V call is TRBV19, the J call TRBJ1-2; TRBD1 agrees at 8 bases. The V gene's germline CDR1 is LNHDA and CDR2 SQIVND (reference sequence). V was clipped by 8 bases and J by 4 bases; unmatched bases: 3. This CDR3 region has 12 residues. The CDR3 DNA is TGTGCCAGTGGGGACAGGATCTATGGCTACACCTTC. This sequence encodes CASGDRIYGYTF.